This is a list of T cell receptor beta chains from one sample in a study of T-cell memory formation after mild COVID-19. TCRdb re-analysed the 5' RACE reads in MiXCR, keeping a single row per CDR3 protein. The repertoire includes fewer than 650,000 distinct CDR3 sequences, 15% to 20% of them detected once, and about 7.5% sits in the top ten. Sequencing was done on a sample of PBMCs or a T cell subset sorted from them (not recorded which). These receptors all come from an adult woman who had mild COVID-19 (a few samples of this study predate the infection). Cell type and time point are not known. Each CDR3 is given with its conserved first and last residue. D genes are given only for firm matches. Size is omitted from some rows. Given values are once, few, many or a class for expanded clones.

v_call	j_call	d_call	clone_size	cdr3_nt	cdr3_aa
TRBV6-1	TRBJ1-2	-	-	TGTGCCAGCAGCCTAACAGGGCGCTTCTATTGCTACACCTTC	CASSLTGRFYCYTF
TRBV4-1	TRBJ2-3	TRBD1	few	TGCGCCAGCAGCCAAGATAAATCGGCAGGGGGCCGCACAGATACGCAGTATTTT	CASSQDKSAGGRTDTQYF
TRBV7-2	TRBJ2-6	-	-	TGTGCCAGCAGCTTAGCGCCAAGGACTTTATACTCTGGGGCCAACGTCCTGACTTTC	CASSLAPRTLYSGANVLTF
TRBV7-2	TRBJ2-1	-	-	TGTGCCAGCAGCTCCGCCAGCTACAATGAGCAGTTCTTC	CASSSASYNEQFF
TRBV6-6	TRBJ2-5	TRBD2	-	TGTGCCAGCAGAGGGAGGGAGGGATCTCCCAAAGAGACCCAGTACTTC	CASRGREGSPKETQYF
TRBV5-8	TRBJ2-3	-	-	TGTGCCAGCAGCTCCTATAACGGCCCAGATACGCAGTATTTT	CASSSYNGPDTQYF
TRBV27	TRBJ2-1	-	-	TGTGCCAGCAGTTTGGGGGCTCCTCCCTCTATATATGAGCAGTTCTTC	CASSLGAPPSIYEQFF
TRBV10-3	TRBJ2-1	TRBD2	many	TGTGCCATCGGACTAGCGGGAGCCAATGAGCAGTTCTTC	CAIGLAGANEQFF
TRBV9	TRBJ2-4	TRBD2	once	TGTGCCAGCAGCGTAGAAGGGACTATAAGAAACATTCAGTACTTC	CASSVEGTIRNIQYF
TRBV6-1	TRBJ2-3	-	-	TGTGCCAGCAGTGAATGGACCCCCTTTGACACAGATACGCAGTATTTT	CASSEWTPFDTDTQYF
TRBV4-2	TRBJ2-1	TRBD2	-	TGTGCCAGCAGCCCTAGCGGGAGAGACAATGAGCAGTTCTTC	CASSPSGRDNEQFF
TRBV27	TRBJ1-6	-	many	TGTGCCAGCAGTTCGGGTTCTTATAATTCACCCCTCCACTTT	CASSSGSYNSPLHF
TRBV20-1	TRBJ2-2	TRBD1	-	TGCAGTGCTAGCCCACAGGGGGTAGGGACCGGGGAGCTGTTTTTT	CSASPQGVGTGELFF
TRBV13	TRBJ2-5	-	once	TGTGCCAGCAGCTCGCACTATCGACGGAACGTCCAAGAGACCCAGTACTTC	CASSSHYRRNVQETQYF
TRBV5-4	TRBJ2-5	TRBD2	few	TGTGCCAGCAGCCTAGCGGGCAAAAGACAAGAGACCCAGTACTTC	CASSLAGKRQETQYF
TRBV4-3	TRBJ2-1	TRBD1	-	TGCGCCAGCAGCCGAGACAGGGGGGTAGGCTCCTACAATGAGCAGTTCTTC	CASSRDRGVGSYNEQFF
TRBV18	TRBJ1-1	-	few	TGTGCCAGCTCTAAACACAGAGACACTGAAGCTTTCTTT	CASSKHRDTEAFF
TRBV5-1	TRBJ2-5	-	few	TGCGCCAGCAGCTTGGCCGGTGGGACGGGGACCCAGTACTTC	CASSLAGGTGTQYF
TRBV7-3	TRBJ2-5	TRBD1	few	TGTGCCAGCAGCTTAATGGGACAGCCGCAAGAGACCCAGTACTTC	CASSLMGQPQETQYF
TRBV7-2	TRBJ2-7	-	-	TGTGCCAGCAGCGTAGACCCCAAGGGGGAGCAGTACTTC	CASSVDPKGEQYF
TRBV7-6	TRBJ1-2	TRBD1	few	TGTGCCGTAGGGGGGACAGGGAGAGACTATGGCTACACCTTC	CAVGGTGRDYGYTF
TRBV7-6	TRBJ2-6	-	-	TGTGCCAGCAGCTCGGAAGGGGCCAACGTCCTGACTTTC	CASSSEGANVLTF
TRBV3-1	TRBJ2-1	-	-	TGTGCCAGCAGCCAAGAAGGGGGACTAATACTAAATGAGCAGTTCTTC	CASSQEGGLILNEQFF
TRBV29-1	TRBJ2-5	TRBD2	few	TGCAGCGGGGGGAGGGAGATTACTAGTCCCCAAGAGACCCAGTACTTC	CSGGREITSPQETQYF
TRBV10-3	TRBJ1-1	-	-	TGTGCCATCAGTGAGTACGGAGTGAACACTGAAGCTTTCTTT	CAISEYGVNTEAFF
TRBV7-9	TRBJ2-1	-	few	TGTGCCAGCAGCGCCGGACAGCATGAGCAGTTCTTC	CASSAGQHEQFF
TRBV7-3	TRBJ1-1	-	-	TGTGCCAGCAGCACAGGGACTTCGAGCACTGAAGCTTTCTTT	CASSTGTSSTEAFF
TRBV9	TRBJ1-3	TRBD1	-	TGTGCCAGCAGCGCCTCGGCGGGACAGGGGGCTCCACTAGGCGGAAACACCATATATTTT	CASSASAGQGAPLGGNTIYF
TRBV6-2/TRBV6-3	TRBJ1-1	-	-	TGTGCCAGCCGGAACACTGAAGCTTTCTTT	CASRNTEAFF
TRBV7-9	TRBJ1-2	-	few	TGTGCCAGCAGCTTACAGGGTTCACGGGGTGGCTACACCTTC	CASSLQGSRGGYTF
TRBV4-1	TRBJ2-6	-	many	TGCGCCAGCAGCCAAGAGTCGGTAGGGACCGGGGCCAACGTCCTGACTTTC	CASSQESVGTGANVLTF
TRBV24-1	TRBJ1-1	-	-	TGTGCCACCAGTGACCCCGGGACAATTGAAGCTTTCTTT	CATSDPGTIEAFF
TRBV5-1	TRBJ1-4	-	-	TGCGCCAGCAGCTTGGGGAATGCCCTTAAGGAAAAACTGTTTTTT	CASSLGNALKEKLFF
TRBV7-6	TRBJ2-5	TRBD1	few	TGTGCCAGCAGCTTAGGGACAGGGAGTCGAGAGACCCAGTACTTC	CASSLGTGSRETQYF
TRBV6-6	TRBJ1-5	TRBD1	-	TGTGCCAGCAGTCCCAGGGACAGGGGACTCAATCAGCCCCAGCATTTT	CASSPRDRGLNQPQHF
TRBV29-1	TRBJ2-7	TRBD2	-	TGCAGCGTGTACCGCGGGGGGGCCGCCTACGAGCAGTACTTC	CSVYRGGAAYEQYF
TRBV11-2	TRBJ2-3	-	many	TGTGCCAGCAGCTTAGATAACCCCCCGGCCGATACGCAGTATTTT	CASSLDNPPADTQYF
TRBV7-6	TRBJ2-3	TRBD2	few	TGTGCCAGCAGCTTGGCCCCGAATAGCGGGGGAATGGATACGCAGTATTTT	CASSLAPNSGGMDTQYF
TRBV20-1	TRBJ1-2	-	-	TGCAGTGCTAGAGTCCGGTCGCTGGACTATGGCTACACCTTC	CSARVRSLDYGYTF
TRBV6-2/TRBV6-3	TRBJ2-2	TRBD1	-	TGTGCCAGCACCTTGGGCGGGACAGGCCTAACCGGGGAGCTGTTTTTT	CASTLGGTGLTGELFF
TRBV5-1	TRBJ2-3	TRBD2	many	TGCGCCAGCAGCTTGGTAGCGGGAGGAGGAACAGATACGCAGTATTTT	CASSLVAGGGTDTQYF
TRBV12-3/TRBV12-4	TRBJ2-7	-	few	TGTGCCAGCAGTTTTGTACGGGCTGGCGAGCAGTACTTC	CASSFVRAGEQYF
TRBV7-9	TRBJ2-1	-	-	TGTGCCAGCAGCTTATCGTTAGGCGGCGGCGATGAGCAGTTCTTC	CASSLSLGGGDEQFF
TRBV20-1	TRBJ1-2	TRBD1	-	TGCAGTGACGTCCGGACAGGGGCCTCCCTTAACTATGGCTACACCTTC	CSDVRTGASLNYGYTF
TRBV12-3/TRBV12-4	TRBJ1-1	-	many	TGTGCCAGCAGTATGACAGCTAACACTGAAGCTTTCTTT	CASSMTANTEAFF
TRBV4-1	TRBJ2-7	-	few	TGCGCCAGCAGCCCGCGTCCCCGAAGCCACGAGCAGTACTTC	CASSPRPRSHEQYF
TRBV30	TRBJ1-4	-	-	TGTGCCTGGAATAAGAGGGGATTGAGCGAAAAACTGTTTTTT	CAWNKRGLSEKLFF
TRBV12-3/TRBV12-4	TRBJ2-1	TRBD2	many	TGTGCCAGCAGTAGAAAGCGGGAGGGTCACAATGAGCAGTTCTTC	CASSRKREGHNEQFF
TRBV10-2	TRBJ2-7	TRBD1	few	TGCGCCACGGTCACCGGGACAGGACCCTACGAGCAGTACTTC	CATVTGTGPYEQYF